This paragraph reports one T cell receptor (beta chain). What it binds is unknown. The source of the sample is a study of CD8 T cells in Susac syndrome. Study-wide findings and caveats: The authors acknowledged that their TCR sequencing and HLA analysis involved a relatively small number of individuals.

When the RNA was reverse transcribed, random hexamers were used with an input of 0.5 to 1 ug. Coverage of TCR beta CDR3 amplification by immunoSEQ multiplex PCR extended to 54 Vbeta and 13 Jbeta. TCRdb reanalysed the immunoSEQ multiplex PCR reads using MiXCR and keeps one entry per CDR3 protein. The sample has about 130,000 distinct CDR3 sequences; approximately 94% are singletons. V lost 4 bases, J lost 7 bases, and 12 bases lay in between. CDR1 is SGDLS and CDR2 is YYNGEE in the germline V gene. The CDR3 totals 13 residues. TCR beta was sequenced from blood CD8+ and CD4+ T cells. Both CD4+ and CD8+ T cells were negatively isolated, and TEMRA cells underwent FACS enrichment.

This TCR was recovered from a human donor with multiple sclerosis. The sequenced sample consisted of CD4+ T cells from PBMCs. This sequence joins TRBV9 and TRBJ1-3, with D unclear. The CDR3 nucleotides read TGTGCCAGCAGCTTAGCGGACTTGAACACCATATATTTT. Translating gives CASSLADLNTIYF.